Listed here are 24 T cell receptor beta chains from one sample, sequenced in a study of quantifying T cell responses using KT2 cells. Study overall: RNA was reverse transcribed with TCR alpha and beta constant-region primers.

The cDNA 3' end received a ligated oligonucleotide with a UMI. First-round PCR used three to five cycles and beta primers RC1.1 and RC1.2 covering TRBC1 and TRBC2. TCRdb reanalysed the UMI-ligation and nested PCR reads using MiXCR and keeps one entry per CDR3 protein. The table shows approximately 41,000 distinct CDR3 sequences, with about 17% occurring only once. The sequencing sample was made of PBMCs spiked with cells of the T cell clone KT2. The source of these receptors is a human donor.

The V and J genes are TRBV5-1 and TRBJ2-7, with TRBD2 as a possible D gene (6 bases). This CDR3 region has 14 residues. The V end was cut by 6 bases, the J end by 1 base, with 14 bases between. Germline V gene lookup returns CDR1 SGHRS and CDR2 YFSETQ. The CDR3, as DNA: TGCGCCAGCAATCAGGGCGGGGTATCCTACGAGCAGTACTTC. Residues: CASNQGGVSYEQYF.

The chain recombines TRBV7-9 with TRBJ2-5, with D possibly called TRBD1 or TRBD2 (6 bases each). Trimming removed 4 bases at V and 4 bases at J, with 22 bases between. This CDR3 spans 17 amino acids. Germline lookup yields CDR1 SEHNR and CDR2 FQNEAQ (reference sequence). The CDR3 reads CASSWGSGTPGGETQYF. Here the CDR3 DNA reads TGTGCCAGCAGCTGGGGCTCCGGGACACCCGGGGGAGAGACCCAGTACTTC.

This clonotype qualifies as large. The chain recombines TRBV7-9 with TRBJ2-3; TRBD1 aligns across 7 bases. The germline CDR1 and CDR2 sequences are SEHNR and FQNEAQ (reference sequence). CDR3 length: 14 amino acids. Trimming at V came to 5 bases and at J to 2 bases, leaving 4 bases not matched to a gene. CDR3 protein: CASSGTADTDTQYF. The DNA of the CDR3 is TGTGCCAGCAGCGGGACAGCCGACACAGATACGCAGTATTTT.

The chain recombines TRBV4-1 with TRBJ1-4; no firm D call. Germline CDR1 is MGHRA and CDR2 is YSYEKL. V was pared by 4 bases and J by 5 bases, with 5 bases between. There are 12 residues in the CDR3. DNA of the CDR3: TGCGCCAGCAGCCGAGTGAATGAAAAACTGTTTTTT. Protein: CASSRVNEKLFF.

The sample holds one count of this clonotype. CDR3 bases: TGTGCCAGCAGACAGGGAAGGGTCGCAGATACGCAGTATTTT. Translated, it gives CASRQGRVADTQYF. This sequence joins TRBV2 and TRBJ2-3; D is perhaps TRBD1 (6 bases). The CDR3 runs to 14 residues. V was trimmed by 6 bases and J by 4 bases, leaving 14 bases between them. Germline V gene lookup returns CDR1 SNHLY and CDR2 FYNNEI. Filled out from reference TRBV2 and TRBJ2-3, the complete variable domain reads EPEVTQTPSHQVTQMGQEVILRCVPISNHLYFYWYRQILGQKVEFLVSFYNNEISEKSEIFDDQFSVERPDGSNFTLKIRSTKLEDSAMYFCASRQGRVADTQYFGPGTRLTVL.

This clonotype was seen a few times. This chain uses TRBV18 with TRBJ2-7; D not resolved. CDR3 length: 13 amino acids. Trimming stripped 2 bases from V and 7 bases from J, with 12 bases between. Germline values: CDR1 KGHSH, CDR2 LQKENI. The CDR3 DNA follows: TGTGCCAGCTCACCAAGCGCGACGTTTGAGCAGTACTTC. Translating gives CASSPSATFEQYF.

The chain uses TRBV6-6 and TRBJ2-2; D perhaps matches TRBD1 (6 bases). The CDR3 consists of 15 residues. V was trimmed by 6 bases and J by 0 bases, leaving 11 bases between them. Germline V gene data show CDR1 as MNHNY and CDR2 as SVGAGI (reference sequence). CDR3 amino acids: CASSITGTNTGELFF. The CDR3 DNA is TGTGCCAGCAGCATAACAGGGACGAACACCGGGGAGCTGTTTTTT.

This clonotype turned up a few times. The CDR3 DNA follows: TGCAGTGCGAGAACAGGGGAGGAGAATCAGCCCCAGCATTTT. Its protein product is CSARTGEENQPQHF. The chain uses TRBV20-1 and TRBJ1-5; TRBD1 matches at 7 bases. J lost 4 bases, V lost 6 bases, and 9 bases had no gene match. This CDR3 spans 14 amino acids. Per germline, CDR1 DFQATT and CDR2 SNEGSKA (reference sequence).

This clonotype was recorded a few times. This chain uses TRBV20-1 with TRBJ2-5, with 7 nucleotides matching TRBD1. The V gene's germline CDR1 is DFQATT and CDR2 SNEGSKA (reference sequence). The CDR3 has 16 residues. V shed 2 bases, J shed 5 bases, and the junction held 14 bases outside the gene matches. CDR3 nucleotide sequence: TGCAGTGCTAGACACCCACAGGGGTCCCGGTGGGAGACCCAGTACTTC. As protein: CSARHPQGSRWETQYF.

This clonotype was detected many times. The V gene is TRBV29-1, the J gene TRBJ1-1; D may be TRBD1 (5 bases). Germline V gene data show CDR1 as SQVTM and CDR2 as ANQGSEA. The CDR3 has 13 amino acids. V shed 6 bases and J shed 0 bases, with 11 bases lying between them. The CDR3 region is CSVTDIMNTEAFF. CDR3 nucleotides: TGCAGCGTGACAGATATTATGAACACTGAAGCTTTCTTT.

J is TRBJ1-2 and V is TRBV28; 8 nucleotides line up with TRBD1. CDR1 and CDR2 from the germline V gene are MDHEN and SYDVKM. J was trimmed by 8 bases and V by 6 bases; bases with no gene match: 14. The CDR3 extends over 15 amino acids. The CDR3 sequence is CASRSTGTGSKGYTF. The CDR3 DNA reads as TGTGCCAGCAGATCAACCGGGACAGGTTCGAAAGGCTACACCTTC.

This clonotype was detected a few times. The rearrangement joins TRBV20-1 to TRBJ1-3, with D perhaps matching TRBD1 (5 bases). This CDR3 comprises 12 residues. V was trimmed by 3 bases and J by 2 bases, leaving 5 bases between them. Germline V CDR1 and CDR2: DFQATT, SNEGSKA (reference sequence). The CDR3 nucleotides are TGCAGTGCTAGGGGGCCTGGAAACACCATATATTTT. Protein product: CSARGPGNTIYF.

The chain combines TRBV6-5 with TRBJ2-5, with 12 bases aligning to TRBD2. V dropped 6 bases and J dropped 5; count of bases not matched to a gene: 4. The CDR3 has 14 residues. CDR1 and CDR2 (germline): MNHEY, SVGAGI. In DNA form, the CDR3 reads TGTGCCAGCAGACCCGGGACTAGCGGGGAGACCCAGTACTTC. Amino acid sequence: CASRPGTSGETQYF.

There are a few counts of this clonotype. The chain employs TRBV29-1 and TRBJ2-4, with 13 bases matching TRBD2. V trimming: 7 bases; J trimming: 6 bases; junction bases outside the gene matches: 6. Germline V gives CDR1 SQVTM, CDR2 ANQGSEA. The CDR3 covers 14 residues. CDR3 in amino acids: CSGTSGGRGNIQYF. The CDR3 region has the DNA TGCAGCGGGACTAGCGGGGGCCGGGGAAACATTCAGTACTTC.

This clonotype showed up just a few times. The chain has TRBV7-9 and TRBJ1-1; D uncertain. CDR3 length: 12 residues. Germline assignment: CDR1 SEHNR and CDR2 FQNEAQ (reference sequence). V was shortened by 7 bases and J by 1 base, with 7 bases between the two germline ends. The CDR3, as DNA: TGTGCCAGCAACGGTGGGAACACTGAAGCTTTCTTT. It codes for CASNGGNTEAFF.

The chain is built from TRBV12-3 or TRBV12-4 and TRBJ2-3; tentatively, D is TRBD1 (6 bases). The CDR3 length is 14 residues. Trimming took 3 bases from V and 2 from J, leaving 9 bases between them. The CDR3, as DNA: TGTGCCAGCAGTTTTCAGGGGACCACAGATACGCAGTATTTT. Translation: CASSFQGTTDTQYF.

Concerning this clonotype itself: Being one base from a much bigger clone, this may be a read error. The chain uses TRBV6-6 and TRBJ2-7; possible D gene TRBD2, 5 bases. V lost 6 bases to trimming and J lost 1 base, with 19 bases between them. CDR1 MNHNY and CDR2 SVGAGI come from the germline V gene (reference sequence). The CDR3 is made up of 16 amino acids. The CDR3 loop is CASSYLPEGHSYEQYF. The CDR3 DNA reads as TGTGCCAGCAGCTACCTACCCGAGGGTCATTCCTACGAGCAGTACTTC.

The V and J genes are TRBV12-5 and TRBJ1-6; D not resolved. V was shortened by 5 bases and J by 9 bases, with 14 bases between the two germline ends. CDR1 is LGHNT, CDR2 FRNRAP, per germline. This CDR3 region has 14 residues. The CDR3 bases are TGTGCTAGTGGTCCTCCGGACCCGGGTTCACCCCTCCACTTT. Protein sequence: CASGPPDPGSPLHF.

This clonotype was counted between two and nine times. This chain joins TRBV6-2 or TRBV6-3 and TRBJ2-7; 7 bases map to TRBD1. CDR3 length: 14 amino acids. V was pared by 5 bases and J by 4 bases, with 8 bases of the junction left unmatched. Germline-derived CDR1 and CDR2 are MNHEY and SVGEGT. The CDR3 spells CASSDRQGAYEQYF. The CDR3 nucleotides read TGTGCCAGCAGTGACCGACAGGGCGCGTACGAGCAGTACTTC.

This clonotype was detected only a few times. The genes are TRBV6-2 or TRBV6-3 and TRBJ2-2; possible D gene TRBD1, 7 bases. The V and J ends lost 6 bases and 3 bases respectively, with 14 bases between them. This CDR3 comprises 15 residues. Germline CDR1 is MNHEY and CDR2 is SVGEGT. In DNA form, the CDR3 reads TGTGCCAGCAGACGCGGGACAGCTTACACCGGGGAGCTGTTTTTT. Residues: CASRRGTAYTGELFF.

This clonotype came up a few times. The chain employs TRBV20-1 and TRBJ1-2; weak D call: TRBD1 (5 bases). CDR3 length: 13 residues. V lost 3 bases and J lost 8, with 16 bases in between. The V gene's germline CDR1 is DFQATT and CDR2 SNEGSKA (reference sequence). The CDR3 protein is CSASPGAAIGYTF. For the CDR3, the DNA is TGCAGTGCTAGCCCTGGGGCAGCTATCGGCTACACCTTC.

In its sample, this clonotype was seen a few times. The J gene is TRBJ2-7, the V gene TRBV4-1; 8 nucleotides line up with TRBD1. Per germline, CDR1 MGHRA and CDR2 YSYEKL. This CDR3 is built from 16 residues. Losses at the gene ends were 1 base for V and 2 bases for J; bases not matched to a gene: 7. In DNA, the CDR3 is TGCGCCAGCAGCCAAGGGGCAGCGACAGGGGCCTACGAGCAGTACTTC. It specifies CASSQGAATGAYEQYF.

This chain links TRBV13 with TRBJ2-7; a weak D match, TRBD1 (6 bases). The CDR3 runs to 13 residues. Trimming cost V 5 bases and J 7 bases, with 15 bases left between them. Germline CDR1 reads PRHDT; CDR2 reads FYEKMQ (reference sequence). The CDR3 DNA sequence: TGTGCCAGCAGCCACACAGGGTTGGGTGAGCAGTACTTC. It is translated as CASSHTGLGEQYF.

The gene calls are TRBV2 and TRBJ2-1; D unresolved. The ends were cut back, 3 bases at V and 0 bases at J, with 3 bases in the middle. Looked up from germline, CDR1 is SNHLY and CDR2 is FYNNEI. The CDR3 is made up of 13 amino acids. The DNA for the CDR3 is TGTGCCAGCAGTGAGGTCTCCTACAATGAGCAGTTCTTC. Translation gives CASSEVSYNEQFF.